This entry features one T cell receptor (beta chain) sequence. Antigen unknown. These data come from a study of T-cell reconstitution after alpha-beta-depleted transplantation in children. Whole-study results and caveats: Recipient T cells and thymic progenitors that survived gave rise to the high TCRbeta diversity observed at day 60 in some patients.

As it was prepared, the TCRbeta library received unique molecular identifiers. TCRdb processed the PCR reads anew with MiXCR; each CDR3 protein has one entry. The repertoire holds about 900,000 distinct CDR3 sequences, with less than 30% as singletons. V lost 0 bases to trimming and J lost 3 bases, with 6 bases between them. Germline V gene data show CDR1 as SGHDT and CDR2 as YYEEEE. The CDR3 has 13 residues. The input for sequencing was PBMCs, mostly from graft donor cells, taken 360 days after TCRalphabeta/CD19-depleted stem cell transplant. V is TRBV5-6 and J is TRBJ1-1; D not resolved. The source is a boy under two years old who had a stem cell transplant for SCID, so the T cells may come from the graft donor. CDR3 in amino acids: CASSLGLHTEAFF. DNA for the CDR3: TGTGCCAGCAGCTTGGGACTCCACACTGAAGCTTTCTTT.